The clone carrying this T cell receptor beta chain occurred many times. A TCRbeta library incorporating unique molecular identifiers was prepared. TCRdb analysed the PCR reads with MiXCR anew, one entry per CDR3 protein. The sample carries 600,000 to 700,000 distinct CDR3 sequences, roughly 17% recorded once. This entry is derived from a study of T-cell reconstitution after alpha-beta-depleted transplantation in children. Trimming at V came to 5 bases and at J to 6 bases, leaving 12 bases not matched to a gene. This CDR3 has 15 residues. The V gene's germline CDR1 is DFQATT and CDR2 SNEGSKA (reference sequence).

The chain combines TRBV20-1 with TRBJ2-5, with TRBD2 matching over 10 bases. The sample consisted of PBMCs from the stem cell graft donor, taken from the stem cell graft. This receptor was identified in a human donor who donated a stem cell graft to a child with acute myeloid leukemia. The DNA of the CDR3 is TGCAGTGCTTCCATAAGCGGGGGGGCCTGGAAGACCCAGTACTTC. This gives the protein CSASISGGAWKTQYF.